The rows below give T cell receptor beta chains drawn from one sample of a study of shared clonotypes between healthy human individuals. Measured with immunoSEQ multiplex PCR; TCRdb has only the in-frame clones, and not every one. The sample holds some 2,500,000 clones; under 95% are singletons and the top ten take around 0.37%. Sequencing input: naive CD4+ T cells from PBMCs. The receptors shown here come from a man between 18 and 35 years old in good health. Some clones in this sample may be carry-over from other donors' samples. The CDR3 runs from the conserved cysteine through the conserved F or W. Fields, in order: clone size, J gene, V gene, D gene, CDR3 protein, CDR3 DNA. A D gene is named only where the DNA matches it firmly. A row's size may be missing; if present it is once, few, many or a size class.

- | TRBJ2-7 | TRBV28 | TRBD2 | CASTSGGSSYEQYF | TGTGCCAGCACATCCGGCGGGAGCTCCTACGAGCAGTACTTC
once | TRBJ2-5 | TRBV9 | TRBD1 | CASSADRQGRETQYF | TGTGCCAGCAGCGCCGATAGACAGGGGAGGGAGACCCAGTACTTC
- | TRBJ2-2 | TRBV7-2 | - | CASSLVVYPTGELFF | TGTGCCAGCAGCTTAGTTGTCTACCCAACCGGGGAGCTGTTTTTT
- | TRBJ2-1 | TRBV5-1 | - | CASSWARGGSSGEQFF | TGCGCCAGCAGCTGGGCCAGGGGAGGATCAAGTGGTGAGCAGTTCTTC
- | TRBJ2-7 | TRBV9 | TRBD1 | CASSVAGQGKTYEQYF | TGTGCCAGCAGCGTGGCCGGACAGGGGAAGACCTACGAGCAGTACTTC
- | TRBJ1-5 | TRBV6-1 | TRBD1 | CASTPGGGQPQHF | TGTGCCAGCACCCCAGGGGGAGGACAGCCCCAGCATTTT
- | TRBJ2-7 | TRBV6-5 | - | CASLASSYEQYF | TGTGCCAGCCTGGCGAGCTCCTACGAGCAGTACTTC
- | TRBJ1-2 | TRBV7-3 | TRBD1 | CASSLGSRQGPGYTF | TGTGCCAGCAGCTTAGGTTCCAGACAGGGGCCTGGCTACACCTTC
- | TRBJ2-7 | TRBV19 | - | CASSSRATEQYF | TGTGCCAGTAGTAGTAGGGCGACCGAGCAGTACTTC
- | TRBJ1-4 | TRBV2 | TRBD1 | CASSETGRWGEKLFF | TGTGCCAGCAGTGAGACAGGGAGGTGGGGAGAAAAACTGTTTTTT
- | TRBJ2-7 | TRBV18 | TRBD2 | CASSPTSGRALHEQYF | TGTGCCAGCTCGCCGACTAGCGGGAGGGCCCTTCACGAGCAGTACTTC
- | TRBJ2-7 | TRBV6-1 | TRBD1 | CASGNRDRGEQYF | TGTGCCAGCGGGAACCGGGACAGGGGCGAGCAGTACTTC
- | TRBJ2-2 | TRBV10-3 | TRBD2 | CAATGGEKVPRTGELFF | TGTGCCGCTACGGGGGGGGAGAAGGTCCCGAGGACCGGGGAGCTGTTTTTT
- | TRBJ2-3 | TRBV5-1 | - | CASSLDRPPDTQYF | TGCGCCAGCAGCCTAGACAGGCCCCCAGATACGCAGTATTTT
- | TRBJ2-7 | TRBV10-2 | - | CASLGGLLYEQYF | TGCGCCAGCCTTGGGGGACTCCTCTACGAGCAGTACTTC
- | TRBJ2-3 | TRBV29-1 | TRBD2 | CSVEDLGGGTDTQYF | TGCAGCGTTGAAGATCTTGGGGGGGGCACAGATACGCAGTATTTT
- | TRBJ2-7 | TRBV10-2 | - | CASSEILGDYEQYF | TGCGCCAGCAGTGAGATACTCGGGGACTACGAGCAGTACTTC
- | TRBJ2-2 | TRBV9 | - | CASSVFFSGRNTGELFF | TGTGCCAGCAGCGTCTTTTTTAGCGGACGAAACACCGGGGAGCTGTTTTTT
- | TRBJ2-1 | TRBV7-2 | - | CASSLWGSYNEQFF | TGTGCCAGCAGCTTATGGGGATCCTACAATGAGCAGTTCTTC
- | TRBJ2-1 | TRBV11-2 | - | CASSSLSGLPSSYNEQFF | TGTGCCAGCAGCTCCCTTTCAGGTCTGCCGAGCTCCTACAATGAGCAGTTCTTC
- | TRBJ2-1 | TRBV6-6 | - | CASSFTGSYNEQFF | TGTGCCAGCAGTTTCACAGGGTCCTACAATGAGCAGTTCTTC
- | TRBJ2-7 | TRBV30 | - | CAGGEDEQYF | TGTGCCGGCGGGGAGGACGAGCAGTACTTC
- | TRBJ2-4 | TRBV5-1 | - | CASSLVGQSVQYF | TGCGCCAGCAGCTTAGTAGGCCAAAGCGTTCAGTACTTC
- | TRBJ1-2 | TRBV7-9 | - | CASSFGRGGGYTF | TGTGCCAGCAGCTTTGGCAGGGGAGGTGGCTACACCTTC
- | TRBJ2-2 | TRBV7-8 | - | CASSKGQGTGELFF | TGTGCCAGCAGCAAGGGGCAGGGAACCGGGGAGCTGTTTTTT
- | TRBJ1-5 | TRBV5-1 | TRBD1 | CASSLGTGPSIYDQPQHF | TGCGCCAGCAGCTTGGGGACAGGGCCCTCGATCTACGATCAGCCCCAGCATTTT
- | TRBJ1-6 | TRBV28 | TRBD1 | CASRRQGAIWGSPLHF | TGTGCCAGCAGAAGACAGGGGGCGATTTGGGGTTCACCCCTCCACTTT
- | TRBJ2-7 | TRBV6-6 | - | CATETTTGSYEQYF | TGTGCCACCGAAACAACGACAGGCTCCTACGAGCAGTACTTC
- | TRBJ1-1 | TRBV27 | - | CASSLGGLVGEAFF | TGTGCCAGCAGTTTAGGAGGGTTAGTCGGTGAAGCTTTCTTT
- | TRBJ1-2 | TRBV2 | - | CASSKTDPPGYTF | TGTGCCAGCAGTAAGACAGACCCGCCTGGCTACACCTTC
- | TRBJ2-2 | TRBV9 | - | CASSVVDGAGELFF | TGTGCCAGCAGCGTAGTTGATGGAGCCGGGGAGCTGTTTTTT
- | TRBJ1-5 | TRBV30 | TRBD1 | CAWGLGGQGTNQPQHF | TGTGCCTGGGGTCTCGGGGGACAGGGGACAAATCAGCCCCAGCATTTT
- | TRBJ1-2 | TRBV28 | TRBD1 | CASFGQVGYGYTF | TGTGCCAGCTTCGGACAGGTCGGGTATGGCTACACCTTC
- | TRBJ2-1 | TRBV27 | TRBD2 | CASSPLLATNEQFF | TGTGCCAGCAGTCCCTTACTAGCGACCAATGAGCAGTTCTTC
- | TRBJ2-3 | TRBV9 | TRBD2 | CASSVEVAGLNTQYF | TGTGCCAGCAGCGTAGAGGTAGCGGGACTGAATACGCAGTATTTT
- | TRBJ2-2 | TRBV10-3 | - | CAIRKGANTGELFF | TGTGCCATCCGTAAGGGGGCGAACACCGGGGAGCTGTTTTTT
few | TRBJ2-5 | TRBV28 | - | CASSLQETQYF | TGTGCCAGCAGTCTCCAAGAGACCCAGTACTTC
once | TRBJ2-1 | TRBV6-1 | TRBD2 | CASSEMTSRNEQFF | TGTGCCAGCAGTGAAATGACTAGCAGGAATGAGCAGTTCTTC
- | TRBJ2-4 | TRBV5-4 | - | CASSPTVAKNIQYF | TGTGCCAGCAGCCCGACCGTAGCCAAAAACATTCAGTACTTC
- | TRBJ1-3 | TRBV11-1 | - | CASSLDGASGNTIYF | TGTGCCAGCAGCTTGGACGGGGCCTCTGGAAACACCATATATTTT
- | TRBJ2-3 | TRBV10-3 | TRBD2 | CAIRIAGGADTQYF | TGTGCCATCAGGATAGCGGGAGGCGCAGATACGCAGTATTTT
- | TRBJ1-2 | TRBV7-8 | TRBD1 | CASSPDDPGQGWVYGYTF | TGTGCCAGCAGCCCAGACGACCCCGGACAGGGGTGGGTCTATGGCTACACCTTC